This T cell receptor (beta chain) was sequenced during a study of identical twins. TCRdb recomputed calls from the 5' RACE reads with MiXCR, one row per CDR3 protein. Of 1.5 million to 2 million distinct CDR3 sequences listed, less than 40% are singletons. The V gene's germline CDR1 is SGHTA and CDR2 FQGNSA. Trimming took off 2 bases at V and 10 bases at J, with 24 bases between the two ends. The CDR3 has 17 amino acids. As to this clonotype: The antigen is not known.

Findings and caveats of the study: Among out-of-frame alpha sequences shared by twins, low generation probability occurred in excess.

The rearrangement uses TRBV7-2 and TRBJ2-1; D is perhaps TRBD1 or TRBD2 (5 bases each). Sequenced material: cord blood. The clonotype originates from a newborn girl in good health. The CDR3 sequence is CASSLITRLRGVGEQFF. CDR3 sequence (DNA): TGTGCCAGCAGCTTAATAACTAGATTAAGGGGAGTAGGAGAGCAGTTCTTC.